Described below is a single T cell receptor (beta chain) sequence and its context. One junction end disagrees with the germline gene, perhaps due to a read error. The sample holds other DNA sequences that translate to the same CDR3. Germline CDR1 and CDR2: MNHEY and SMNVEV (reference sequence). CDR3 length: 15 residues. These data are taken from a study of blood T cell repertoires in COVID-19. Study in general: Researchers got acute and convalescent COVID-19 samples from the United States, Italy and Spain. In each case, the material was cDNA or gDNA derived from T cells, B-cell-depleted T cells, or PBMCs.

Methods used by the authors: Nucleated cell counts were estimated from reference gene primer amplification. Repertoires were generated with immunoSEQ multiplex PCR, while TCRdb's copy carries only in-frame clones and drops some. Clone size and V and J calls were adopted from that table, with D and trimming inferred from the DNA. This table has 97,000 or so clones, 78% appearing once. The sequence derives from a man aged 55 to 70 with active or convalescent COVID-19. The chain has TRBV27 and TRBJ2-2; 7 nucleotides line up with TRBD1. Sample: peripheral blood. The DNA of the CDR3 is TGTGCCAGCATGGGACAGAGATCGAACACCGGGGAGCTATTTTTT. This sequence encodes CASMGQRSNTGELFF.